What follows are 20 T cell receptor beta chains derived from one specimen sequenced in a study of immune evolution from preneoplasia to lung adenocarcinoma. TCRdb keeps only in-frame clones here, not all; method: immunoSEQ multiplex PCR. Of approximately 14,000 clones in the sample, around 84% were seen once. Specimen: FFPE minimally invasive lung adenocarcinoma tissue. The receptors here all came from a person between 60 and 80 years old with lung adenocarcinoma.

J is TRBJ2-7 and V is TRBV25-1, with unresolved D. Trimming stripped 3 bases from V and 1 base from J, with 1 base between. The CDR3 covers 11 residues. Per the germline V gene, CDR1 is MGHDK and CDR2 is SYGVNS. The CDR3 coding sequence is TGTGCCAGCAGTGATTCCTACGAGCAGTACTTC. This gives the protein CASSDSYEQYF.

This rearrangement joins TRBV7-9 to TRBJ1-1; a weak D match, TRBD1 (5 bases). CDR1 and CDR2 (germline): SEHNR, FQNEAQ (reference sequence). The V and J ends lost 5 bases and 0 bases respectively, with 10 bases between them. The CDR3 is 14 amino acids. CDR3 sequence reads: CASSLDMMNTEAFF. The CDR3 coding sequence is TGTGCCAGCAGCCTGGACATGATGAACACTGAAGCTTTCTTT.

The J gene is TRBJ1-3, the V gene TRBV30; TRBD1 might be the D (6 bases). Per germline, CDR1 GTSNPN and CDR2 SVGIG (reference sequence). CDR3 length: 16 amino acids. V was shortened by 0 bases and J by 4 bases, with 16 bases between the two germline ends. For the CDR3, the DNA is TGTGCCTGGAGTGTAACAGGGACCCCTCGGGGAAACACCATATATTTT. Translating gives CAWSVTGTPRGNTIYF.

The chain has TRBV5-1 and TRBJ2-5; perhaps D is TRBD1 or TRBD2 (5 bases each). The CDR3 has 14 amino acids. V shed 5 bases and J shed 0 bases, with 11 bases lying between them. CDR1 SGHRS and CDR2 YFSETQ come from the germline V gene. CDR3 nucleotides: TGCGCCAGCAGACTGGGACGAAACCAAGAGACCCAGTACTTC. Amino acid sequence: CASRLGRNQETQYF.

The chain links TRBV9 to TRBJ2-5, with a tentative D call TRBD2 (5 bases). Trimming took 4 bases from V and 9 from J, leaving 22 bases between them. The CDR3 consists of 15 residues. Germline lookup yields CDR1 SGDLS and CDR2 YYNGEE. In DNA form, the CDR3 reads TGTGCCAGCAGCCGTAGGTTATCTAGCCCGACCGCCCAGTACTTC. As protein: CASSRRLSSPTAQYF.

The chain couples TRBV7-3 to TRBJ1-3, with D possibly matching TRBD1 (5 bases). Germline V gene lookup returns CDR1 SGHTA and CDR2 FQGTGA. The length of the CDR3 is 14 residues. V was pared by 2 bases and J by 2 bases, with 7 bases between. The CDR3 here is CASSLAGTGNTIYF. Here the CDR3 DNA reads TGTGCCAGCAGCTTAGCAGGGACTGGAAACACCATATATTTT.

The V and J genes are TRBV10-3 and TRBJ2-2, with TRBD2 as a possible D gene (5 bases). The ends were cut back, 10 bases at V and 6 bases at J, with 18 bases in the middle. The CDR3 loop spans 14 amino acids. CDR1 is ENHRY and CDR2 is SYGVKD in the germline V gene. CDR3 coding DNA: TGTGCCACCCGAGGAGGTTTAGCTGCCGGGGAGCTGTTTTTT. Its translation: CATRGGLAAGELFF.

V usage is TRBV4-3 and J usage is TRBJ1-1; TRBD1 might be the D (6 bases). Between the trimmed V and J ends, which lost 1 base and 8 bases, there was a span of 14 bases. The length of the CDR3 is 14 residues. Germline V lookup: CDR1 LGHNA, CDR2 YSLEER. The DNA for the CDR3 is TGCGCCAGCAGCCAAGTCCGGGGGCAATCGGAAGCTTTCTTT. Amino acids: CASSQVRGQSEAFF.

This chain links TRBV6-5 with TRBJ2-7; D perhaps matches TRBD1 (5 bases). Trimming left V 2 bases short and J 3 bases short, with 8 bases between. Germline CDR1 and CDR2: MNHEY and SVGAGI. This CDR3 is built from 13 residues. CDR3 nucleotide sequence: TGTGCCAGCAGTTACGAGGACAACTACGAGCAGTACTTC. It yields the protein CASSYEDNYEQYF.

The rearrangement links TRBV27 to TRBJ2-5, with 15 bases that match TRBD2. The CDR3 runs 16 residues. Germline V CDR1 and CDR2: MNHEY, SMNVEV (reference sequence). Trimming cost V 2 bases and J 6 bases; bases outside gene matches: 4. CDR3 nucleotide sequence: TGTGCCAGCAGTTTAAGGACTAGCGGGGGGGTAAAGACCCAGTACTTC. It specifies CASSLRTSGGVKTQYF.

V is TRBV4-2 and J is TRBJ2-1, with TRBD2 identical over 8 bases. This CDR3 comprises 14 residues. From germline, CDR1 is LGHNA and CDR2 YNFKEQ. Trimming removed 4 bases from V and 6 bases from J; junction bases left unmatched: 5. The CDR3 protein is CASSLAGWSNEQFF. The CDR3 DNA reads TGTGCCAGCAGCCTAGCGGGATGGAGCAATGAGCAGTTCTTC.

J is TRBJ2-1 and V is TRBV10-2; D remains ambiguous. Trimming shortened V by 4 bases and J by 5 bases, and 6 bases separated the two germline ends. The CDR3 consists of 12 residues. Germline values: CDR1 WSHSY, CDR2 SAAADI. The CDR3 here is CASSGGNNEQFF. The CDR3 region has the DNA TGCGCCAGCAGTGGCGGAAACAATGAGCAGTTCTTC.

The gene calls are TRBV7-9 and TRBJ2-5; perhaps TRBD2 as D (5 bases). V was clipped by 5 bases and J by 4 bases, with 11 bases between them. CDR1 is SEHNR, CDR2 FQNEAQ, per germline (reference sequence). This CDR3 contains 13 residues. The CDR3 is CASSATTGETQYF. CDR3 sequence (DNA): TGTGCCAGCAGCGCGACTACCGGAGAGACCCAGTACTTC.

The V call is TRBV7-8, the J call TRBJ2-2; D gene uncertain. V lost 5 bases and J 1 base, leaving 14 bases between the germline ends. The CDR3 runs to 16 residues. CDR1 and CDR2 (germline): SGHVS, FQNEAQ. The chain's CDR3 is CASSLLRIVNTGELFF. For the CDR3, the DNA is TGTGCCAGCAGCCTCCTTCGGATCGTGAACACCGGGGAGCTGTTTTTT.

The count of this clone is one. This chain connects TRBV15 to TRBJ2-1; TRBD2 is a possible D gene (5 bases). Trimming removed 1 base from V and 1 base from J, with 11 bases in between. Germline V CDR1 and CDR2: LNHNV, YYDKDF (reference sequence). This CDR3 region has 16 residues. The CDR3 DNA reads TGTGCCACCAGCAGAGTTTCAGCGGAATCCTACAATGAGCAGTTCTTC. It specifies CATSRVSAESYNEQFF.

DNA for the CDR3: TGTGCCAGCAGTGAAGTTACACAGGGGGTTGGGGCCAACGTCCTGACTTTC. This translates into CASSEVTQGVGANVLTF. The chain is built from TRBV2 and TRBJ2-6; 8 nucleotides agree with TRBD1. CDR1 is SNHLY, CDR2 FYNNEI, per germline. J lost 3 bases, V lost 1 base, and 5 bases had no gene match. The CDR3 covers 17 residues.

This chain uses TRBV19 with TRBJ2-7; a weak D match, TRBD1 (5 bases). V was shortened by 4 bases and J by 0 bases, with 13 bases between the two germline ends. The CDR3 length is 15 residues. Germline V gene sequence: CDR1 LNHDA, CDR2 SQIVND (reference sequence). The CDR3 is CASSRTLGASYEQYF. The CDR3, as DNA: TGTGCCAGTAGTAGGACCCTTGGGGCCTCCTACGAGCAGTACTTC.

This chain connects TRBV27 to TRBJ2-7, with 7 bases lining up with TRBD1. Germline V gene data show CDR1 as MNHEY and CDR2 as SMNVEV (reference sequence). The CDR3 is 13 amino acids. V lost 6 bases, J lost 2 bases, and 4 bases stayed unmatched. CDR3 bases: TGTGCCAGCAGCGGACAGGAGGCCTACGAGCAGTACTTC. Encoded protein: CASSGQEAYEQYF.

This chain uses TRBV30 with TRBJ2-7; D is ambiguous. CDR3 size: 11 residues. V was pared by 6 bases and J by 1 base, with 7 bases between. Germline CDR1 GTSNPN, CDR2 SVGIG (reference sequence). The CDR3 nucleotides are TGTGCCTGCCGTTTATCCTACGAGCAGTACTTC. Translated: CACRLSYEQYF.

The chain joins TRBV5-6 to TRBJ2-5; the match to TRBD2 covers 11 bases. Per germline, CDR1 SGHDT and CDR2 YYEEEE. The CDR3 consists of 16 residues. Losses at the gene ends were 4 bases for V and 5 bases for J; bases not matched to a gene: 10. CDR3 loop: CASSGNSGRAGETQYF. The CDR3 nucleotides read TGTGCCAGCAGCGGAAATAGCGGGAGGGCCGGGGAGACCCAGTACTTC.